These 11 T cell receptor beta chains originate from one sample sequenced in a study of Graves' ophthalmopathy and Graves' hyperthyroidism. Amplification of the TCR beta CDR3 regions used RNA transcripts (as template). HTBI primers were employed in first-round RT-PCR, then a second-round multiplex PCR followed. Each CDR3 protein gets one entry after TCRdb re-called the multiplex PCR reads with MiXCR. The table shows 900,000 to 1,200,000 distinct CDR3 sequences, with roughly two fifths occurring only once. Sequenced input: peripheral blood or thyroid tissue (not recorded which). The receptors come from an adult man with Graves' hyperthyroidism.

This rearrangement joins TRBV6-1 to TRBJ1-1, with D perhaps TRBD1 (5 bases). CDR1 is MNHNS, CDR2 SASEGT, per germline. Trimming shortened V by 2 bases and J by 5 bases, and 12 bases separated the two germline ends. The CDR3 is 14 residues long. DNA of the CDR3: TGTGCCAGCAGTGAAAGGGGACCGCGAACTGAAGCTTTCTTT. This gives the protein CASSERGPRTEAFF.

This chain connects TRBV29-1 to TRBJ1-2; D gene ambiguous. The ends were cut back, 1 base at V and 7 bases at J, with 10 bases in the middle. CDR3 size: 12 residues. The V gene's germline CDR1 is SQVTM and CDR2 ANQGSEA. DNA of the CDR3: TGCAGCGTTGAAGGGGAGTCGGGTGGCTACACCTTC. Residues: CSVEGESGGYTF.

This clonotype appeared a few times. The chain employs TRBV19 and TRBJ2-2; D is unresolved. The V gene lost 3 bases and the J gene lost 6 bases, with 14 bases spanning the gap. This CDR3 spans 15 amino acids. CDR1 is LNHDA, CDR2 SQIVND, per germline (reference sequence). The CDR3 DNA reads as TGTGCCAGTAGTATGGAGCAGCGTCCCGCCGGGGAGCTGTTTTTT. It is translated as CASSMEQRPAGELFF.

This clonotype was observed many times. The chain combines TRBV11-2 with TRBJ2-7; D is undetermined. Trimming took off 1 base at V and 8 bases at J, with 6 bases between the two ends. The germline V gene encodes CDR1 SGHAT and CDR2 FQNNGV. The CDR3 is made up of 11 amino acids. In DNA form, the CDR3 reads TGTGCCAGCAGCTTAGGACTTCAGCAGTACTTC. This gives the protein CASSLGLQQYF.

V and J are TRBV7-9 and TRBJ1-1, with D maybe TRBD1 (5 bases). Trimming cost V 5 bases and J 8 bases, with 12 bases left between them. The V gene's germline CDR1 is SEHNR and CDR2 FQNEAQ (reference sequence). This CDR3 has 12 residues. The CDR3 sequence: CASSSREGEAFF. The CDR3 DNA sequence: TGTGCCAGCAGCAGCAGGGAGGGGGAAGCTTTCTTT.

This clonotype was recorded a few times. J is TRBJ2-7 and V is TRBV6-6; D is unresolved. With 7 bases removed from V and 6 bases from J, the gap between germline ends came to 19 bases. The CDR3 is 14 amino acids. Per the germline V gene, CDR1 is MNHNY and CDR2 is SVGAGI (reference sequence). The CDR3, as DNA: TGTGCCAGCACCCGTAACAGAAACCCGGGCGAGCAGTACTTC. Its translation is CASTRNRNPGEQYF.

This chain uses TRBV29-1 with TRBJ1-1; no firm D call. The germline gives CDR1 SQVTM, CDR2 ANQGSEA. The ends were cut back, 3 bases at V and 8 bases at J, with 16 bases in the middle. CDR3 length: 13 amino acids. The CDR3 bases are TGCAGCGTTGATACCCGTTTGGACTCCGAAGCTTTCTTT. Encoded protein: CSVDTRLDSEAFF.

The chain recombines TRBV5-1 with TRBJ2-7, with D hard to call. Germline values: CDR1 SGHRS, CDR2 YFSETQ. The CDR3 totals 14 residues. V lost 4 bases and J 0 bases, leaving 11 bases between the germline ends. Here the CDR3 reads CASSEESSSYEQYF. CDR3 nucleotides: TGCGCCAGCAGCGAGGAATCCAGCTCCTACGAGCAGTACTTC.

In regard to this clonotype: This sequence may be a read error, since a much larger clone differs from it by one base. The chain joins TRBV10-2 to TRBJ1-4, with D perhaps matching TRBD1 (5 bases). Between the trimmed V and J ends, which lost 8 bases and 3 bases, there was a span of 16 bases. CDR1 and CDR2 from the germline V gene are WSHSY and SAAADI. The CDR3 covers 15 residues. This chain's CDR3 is CASARGTAANEKLFF. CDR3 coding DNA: TGCGCCAGCGCACGGGGGACCGCAGCTAATGAAAAACTGTTTTTT.

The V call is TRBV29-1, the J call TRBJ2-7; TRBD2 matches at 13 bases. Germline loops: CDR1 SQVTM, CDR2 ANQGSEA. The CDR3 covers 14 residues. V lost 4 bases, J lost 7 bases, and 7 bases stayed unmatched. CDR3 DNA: TGCAGCGTTGTCCGGACTAGCGGGAGTAGTGAGCAGTACTTC. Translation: CSVVRTSGSSEQYF.

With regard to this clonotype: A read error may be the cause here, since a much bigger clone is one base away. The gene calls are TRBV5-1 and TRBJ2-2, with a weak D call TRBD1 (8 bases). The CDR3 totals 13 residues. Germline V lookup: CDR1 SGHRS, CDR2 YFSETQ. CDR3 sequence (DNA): TGTGCCAGCGGGACAGGCTACACCGGGGAGGTGTTTTTT. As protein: CASGTGYTGEVFF.